This section outlines one T cell receptor beta chain sequence together with its context. Its antigen is not identified. The length of the CDR3 is 12 residues. V lost 7 bases and J lost 1, with 7 bases in between. The V gene's germline CDR1 is SNHLY and CDR2 FYNNEI. The data stem from a study of shared clonotypes between healthy human individuals. Findings and caveats of the study: Non-shared clonotypes showed lower generation probabilities than clonotypes common to all four donors. Four donors held about 5% of naive CD4 clonotypes in common. Read depth was anticipated to influence clonotype sharing among donors.

Healthy adults negative for HIV, lacking recent acute infections or vaccinations, served as donors. The assay was immunoSEQ multiplex PCR, and TCRdb's table has in-frame clones only and misses some. The data contain about 2.4 million clones, approximately 93% of them singletons. The chain recombines TRBV2 with TRBJ1-1; D remains unclear. The sequencing input was naive CD4+ T cells from PBMCs. Sample subset: CD45RA+ positively selected. This clonotype was sampled from a man between 18 and 29 years old in good health. Some clones in this sample may be carry-over from other donors' samples. The CDR3 DNA reads TGTGCCAGCAACCCGTCGAACACTGAAGCTTTCTTT. It yields the protein CASNPSNTEAFF.